This T cell receptor beta chain was identified in a study of blood T cell repertoires in COVID-19. Study overall: The United States, Italy and Spain provided the acute and convalescent COVID-19 samples. In each case, the material was cDNA or gDNA derived from T cells, B-cell-depleted T cells, or PBMCs.

The CDR3 has 15 amino acids. V dropped 5 bases and J dropped 0 bases, with 13 bases sitting between them. Looked up from germline, CDR1 is SGHVS and CDR2 is FNYEAQ. Authors' methods: Amplification of reference gene primers was used by the study to estimate nucleated cell counts. The repertoire was sequenced with immunoSEQ multiplex PCR; TCRdb's copy has only in-frame clones and lacks some. The DNA was the basis for D and trimming; V, J and clone size are from that table. The repertoire holds about 98,000 clones, with more than 65% as singletons. This clonotype was obtained from an elderly woman with acute or convalescent COVID-19. Sequencing input: peripheral blood. The J gene is TRBJ2-5, the V gene TRBV7-6; TRBD1 is a possible D gene (6 bases). The CDR3 coding sequence is TGTGCCAGCAGCCCCCGGACAGCGTACCAAGAGACCCAGTACTTC. This gives the protein CASSPRTAYQETQYF.